The entry below describes one T cell receptor beta chain. The sample belongs to a study of OX40 agonist ivuxolimab in advanced cancers. There are 16 residues in the CDR3. The V gene's germline CDR1 is KGHSH and CDR2 LQKENI. The V gene lost 2 bases and the J gene lost 1 base, with 12 bases spanning the gap. TCRdb's table, derived via immunoSEQ multiplex PCR, lists solely in-frame clones and lacks some. The sample has 60,000 or so clones, 90% seen once. This TCR derives from an adult with an advanced solid tumor such as melanoma, head and neck, liver or kidney cancer. The input for sequencing was CD4+ or CD8+ T cells sorted from blood, taken in a trial of the OX40 agonist ivuxolimab. The chain combines TRBV18 with TRBJ1-3; maybe TRBD1 (6 bases). CDR3 sequence reads: CASSPRDQGSGNTIYF. As DNA, the CDR3 is TGTGCCAGCTCACCAAGGGACCAGGGGTCTGGAAACACCATATATTTT.